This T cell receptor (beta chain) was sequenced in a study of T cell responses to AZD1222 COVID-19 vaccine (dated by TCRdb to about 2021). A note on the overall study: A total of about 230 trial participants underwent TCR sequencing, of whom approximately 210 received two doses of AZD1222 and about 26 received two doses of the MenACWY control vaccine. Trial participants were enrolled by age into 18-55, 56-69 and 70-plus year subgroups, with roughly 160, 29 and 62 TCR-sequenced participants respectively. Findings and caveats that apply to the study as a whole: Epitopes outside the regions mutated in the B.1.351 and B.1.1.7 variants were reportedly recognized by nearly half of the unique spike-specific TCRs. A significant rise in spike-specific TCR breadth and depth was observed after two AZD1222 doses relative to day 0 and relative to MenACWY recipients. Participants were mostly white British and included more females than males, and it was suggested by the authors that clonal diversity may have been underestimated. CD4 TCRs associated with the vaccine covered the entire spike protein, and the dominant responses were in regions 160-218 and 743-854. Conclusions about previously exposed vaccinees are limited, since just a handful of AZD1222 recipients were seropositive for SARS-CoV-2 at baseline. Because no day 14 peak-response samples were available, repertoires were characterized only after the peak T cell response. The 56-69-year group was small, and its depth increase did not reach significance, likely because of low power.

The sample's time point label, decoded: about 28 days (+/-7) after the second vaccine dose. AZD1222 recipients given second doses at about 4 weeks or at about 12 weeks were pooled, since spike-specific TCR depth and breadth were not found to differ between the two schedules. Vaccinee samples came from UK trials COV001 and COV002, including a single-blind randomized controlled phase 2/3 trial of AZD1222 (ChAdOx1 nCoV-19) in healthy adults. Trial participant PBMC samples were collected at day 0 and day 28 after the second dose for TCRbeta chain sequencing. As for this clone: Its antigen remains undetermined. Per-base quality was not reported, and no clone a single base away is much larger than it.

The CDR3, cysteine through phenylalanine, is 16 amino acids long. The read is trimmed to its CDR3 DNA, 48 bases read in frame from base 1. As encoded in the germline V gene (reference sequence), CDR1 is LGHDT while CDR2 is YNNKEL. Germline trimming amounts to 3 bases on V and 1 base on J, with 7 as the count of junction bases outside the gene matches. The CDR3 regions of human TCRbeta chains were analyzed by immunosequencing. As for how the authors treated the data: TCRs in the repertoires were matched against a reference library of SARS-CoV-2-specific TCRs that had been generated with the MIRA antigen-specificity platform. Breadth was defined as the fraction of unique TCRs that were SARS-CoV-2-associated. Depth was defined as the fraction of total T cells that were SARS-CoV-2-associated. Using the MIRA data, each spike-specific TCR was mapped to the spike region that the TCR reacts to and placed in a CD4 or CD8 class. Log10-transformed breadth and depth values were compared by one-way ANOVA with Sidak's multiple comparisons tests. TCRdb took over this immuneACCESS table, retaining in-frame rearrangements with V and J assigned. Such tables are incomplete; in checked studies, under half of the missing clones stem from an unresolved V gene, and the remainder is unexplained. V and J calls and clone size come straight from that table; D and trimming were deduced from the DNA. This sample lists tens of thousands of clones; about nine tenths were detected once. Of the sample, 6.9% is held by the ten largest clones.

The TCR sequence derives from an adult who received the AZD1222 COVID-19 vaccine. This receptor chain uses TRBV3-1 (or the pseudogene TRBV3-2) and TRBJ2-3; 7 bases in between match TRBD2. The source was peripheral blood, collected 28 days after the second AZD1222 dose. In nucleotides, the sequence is TGTGCCAGCAGCCACTCCGACACTAGCGGCACAGATACGCAGTATTTT. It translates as CASSHSDTSGTDTQYF.